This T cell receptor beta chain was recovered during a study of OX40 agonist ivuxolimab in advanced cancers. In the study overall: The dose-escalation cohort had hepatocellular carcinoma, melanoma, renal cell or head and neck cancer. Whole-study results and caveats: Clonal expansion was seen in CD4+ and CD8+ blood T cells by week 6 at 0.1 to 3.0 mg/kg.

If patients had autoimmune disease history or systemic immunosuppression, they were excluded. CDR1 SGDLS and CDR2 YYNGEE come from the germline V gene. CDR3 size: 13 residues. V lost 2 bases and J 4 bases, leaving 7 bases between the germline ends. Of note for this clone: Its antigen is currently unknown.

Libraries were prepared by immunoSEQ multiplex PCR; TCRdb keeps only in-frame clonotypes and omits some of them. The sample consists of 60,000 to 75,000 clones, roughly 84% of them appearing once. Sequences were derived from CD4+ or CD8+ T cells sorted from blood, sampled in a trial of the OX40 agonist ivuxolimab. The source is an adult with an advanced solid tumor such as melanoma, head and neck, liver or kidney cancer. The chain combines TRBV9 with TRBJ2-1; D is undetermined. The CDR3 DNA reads TGTGCCAGCAGCGTTAGTGGGTACAATGAGCAGTTCTTC. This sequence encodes CASSVSGYNEQFF.